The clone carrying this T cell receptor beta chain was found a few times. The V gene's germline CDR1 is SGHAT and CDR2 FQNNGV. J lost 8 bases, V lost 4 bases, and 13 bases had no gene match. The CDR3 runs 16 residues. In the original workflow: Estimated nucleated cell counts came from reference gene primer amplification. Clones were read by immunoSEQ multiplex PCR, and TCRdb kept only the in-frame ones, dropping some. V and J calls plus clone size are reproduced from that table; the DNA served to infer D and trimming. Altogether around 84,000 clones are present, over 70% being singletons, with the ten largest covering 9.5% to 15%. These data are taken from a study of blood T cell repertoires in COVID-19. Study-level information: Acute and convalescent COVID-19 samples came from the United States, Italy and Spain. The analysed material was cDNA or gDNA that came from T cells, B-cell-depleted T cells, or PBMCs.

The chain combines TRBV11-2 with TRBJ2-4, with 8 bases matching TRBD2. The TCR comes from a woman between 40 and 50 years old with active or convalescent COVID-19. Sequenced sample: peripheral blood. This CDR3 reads CASSSLGVAGTDIQYF. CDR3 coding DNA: TGTGCCAGCAGCTCCCTTGGGGTAGCGGGAACGGACATTCAGTACTTC. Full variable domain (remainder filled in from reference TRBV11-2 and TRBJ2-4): EAGVAQSPRYKIIEKRQSVAFWCNPISGHATLYWYQQILGQGPKLLIQFQNNGVVDDSQLPKDRFSAERLKGVDSTLKIQPAKLEDSAVYLCASSSLGVAGTDIQYFGAGTRLSVL.